Presented here are 5 T cell receptor beta chains from one specimen sequenced in a study of cytomegalovirus exposure and HLA in healthy donors. With 60 Vbeta and 13 Jbeta primers, the PCR was carried out. Here immunoSEQ multiplex PCR was the method, and the copy in TCRdb shows in-frame clones only, minus some. The sample lists about 150,000 clones; about four fifths were seen once. Sequencing input: PBMCs. These receptors all come from a male donor in good health and CMV-seronegative.

The chain couples TRBV14 to TRBJ2-3; no firm D call. The germline CDR1 and CDR2 sequences are SGHDN and FVKESK. The V and J ends lost 0 bases and 5 bases respectively, with 6 bases between them. This CDR3 spans 13 amino acids. Here the CDR3 reads CASSQERVDTQYF. In DNA, the CDR3 is TGTGCCAGCAGCCAAGAACGGGTAGATACGCAGTATTTT.

The J gene is TRBJ2-3, the V gene TRBV28, with TRBD1 matching over 7 bases. Germline V gives CDR1 MDHEN, CDR2 SYDVKM. Trimming removed 5 bases from V and 5 bases from J; junction bases left unmatched: 4. CDR3 length: 13 amino acids. CDR3 sequence reads: CASSRTGRDTQYF. DNA of the CDR3: TGTGCCAGCAGTCGGACAGGAAGAGATACGCAGTATTTT.

This chain links TRBV4-3 with TRBJ2-3; D gene ambiguous. The germline V and J ends were trimmed by 0 bases and 1 base, with 5 bases remaining between them. Looked up from germline, CDR1 is LGHNA and CDR2 is YSLEER. The CDR3 spans 14 residues. The CDR3 DNA is TGCGCCAGCAGCCAAGATTCAGGCACAGATACGCAGTATTTT. It is translated as CASSQDSGTDTQYF.

The chain joins TRBV9 to TRBJ2-2, with TRBD1 matching over 9 bases. The ends lost 0 bases at V and 5 bases at J; junction bases unmatched: 11. Germline loops: CDR1 SGDLS, CDR2 YYNGEE. This CDR3 is 18 amino acids long. This chain's CDR3 is CASSVDPLRDRVTGELFF. CDR3 DNA: TGTGCCAGCAGCGTAGATCCCCTTCGGGACAGGGTTACCGGGGAGCTGTTTTTT.

V usage is TRBV29-1 and J usage is TRBJ1-1, with a weak D call TRBD1 (5 bases). The CDR3 extends over 13 amino acids. V gave up 7 bases and J gave up 4 bases, with 16 bases separating them. Germline V gene sequence: CDR1 SQVTM, CDR2 ANQGSEA. In nucleotides, the CDR3 is TGCAGCGGGGGCGGGGTTCTGTCCACTGAAGCTTTCTTT. The encoded protein is CSGGGVLSTEAFF.